One and the same sample provided the 23 T cell receptor beta chains below, sequenced in a study of cytomegalovirus exposure and HLA in healthy donors. A multiplex PCR was run with 60 Vbeta primers and 13 Jbeta primers. Measured with immunoSEQ multiplex PCR; TCRdb has only the in-frame clones, and not every one. The repertoire holds approximately 100,000 clones, with about 70% as singletons. Sequenced sample: PBMCs. The receptors here all came from a man aged 45-60 years in good health and CMV-seropositive.

This chain connects TRBV5-6 to TRBJ2-7; possibly TRBD1 for D (6 bases). Trimming took off 3 bases at V and 1 base at J, with 11 bases between the two ends. The CDR3 is 14 residues long. Per germline, CDR1 SGHDT and CDR2 YYEEEE. CDR3 sequence reads: CASSSAGQSYEQYF. The DNA for the CDR3 is TGTGCCAGCAGCTCGGCTGGACAGTCCTACGAGCAGTACTTC.

The chain couples TRBV5-1 to TRBJ1-1; the match to TRBD1 covers 7 bases. Unmatched junction bases numbered 12, after V lost 5 bases and J lost 5 bases. The germline gives CDR1 SGHRS, CDR2 YFSETQ. This CDR3 comprises 15 residues. CDR3 bases: TGCGCCAGCAGACTAGACAGGGTTGGAGGTACTGAAGCTTTCTTT. As protein: CASRLDRVGGTEAFF.

V is TRBV2 and J is TRBJ2-3; 10 nucleotides align to TRBD2. The CDR3 totals 16 residues. Germline V gives CDR1 SNHLY, CDR2 FYNNEI. The J segment lost 6 bases and the V segment lost 8 bases, leaving 14 bases of the junction unmatched. In DNA form, the CDR3 reads TGTGCCAGCGAAGTCGTAGCGGGGGGCTCGGGCGATACGCAGTATTTT. It is translated as CASEVVAGGSGDTQYF. Together with reference TRBV2 and TRBJ2-3, the CDR3 gives the full variable domain: EPEVTQTPSHQVTQMGQEVILRCVPISNHLYFYWYRQILGQKVEFLVSFYNNEISEKSEIFDDQFSVERPDGSNFTLKIRSTKLEDSAMYFCASEVVAGGSGDTQYFGPGTRLTVL.

This clone showed up just once. V gene TRBV9 combines with J gene TRBJ2-7, with 10 bases matching TRBD1. The CDR3 loop spans 15 amino acids. V lost 0 bases to trimming and J lost 4 bases; unmatched junction nucleotides: 4. Germline values: CDR1 SGDLS, CDR2 YYNGEE. The CDR3 bases are TGTGCCAGCAGCGTAGGGACAGGGGGTGTATACGAGCAGTACTTC. Its protein is CASSVGTGGVYEQYF.

This sequence joins TRBV15 and TRBJ1-5, with TRBD1 as a possible D gene (5 bases). CDR3 length: 15 amino acids. V lost 0 bases to trimming and J lost 7 bases, with 13 bases between them. Germline V gene lookup returns CDR1 LNHNV and CDR2 YYDKDF (reference sequence). CDR3 protein: CATSRDQGPRQPQHF. The CDR3 DNA reads TGTGCCACCAGCAGAGACCAGGGTCCTCGGCAGCCCCAGCATTTT.

This clone came up a few times. The genes are TRBV7-2 and TRBJ2-7; 9 nucleotides line up with TRBD2. The germline gives CDR1 SGHTA, CDR2 FQGNSA. The CDR3 runs 16 residues. The junction had 8 bases not matched to a gene; V was cut back by 5 bases and J by 0 bases. The chain's CDR3 is CASSTGAAGGSYEQYF. The CDR3 bases are TGTGCCAGCAGCACCGGGGCAGCGGGGGGCTCCTACGAGCAGTACTTC.

Here the CDR3 reads CASSLRQGATYGYTF. The CDR3 DNA is TGTGCCAGCAGCTTGCGGCAGGGGGCTACCTATGGCTACACCTTC. This chain connects TRBV5-4 to TRBJ1-2; 8 bases align to TRBD1. The V and J ends lost 1 base and 4 bases, in that order; junction bases with no gene match: 6. The CDR3 consists of 15 residues. The germline V gene encodes CDR1 SGHNT and CDR2 YYREEE (reference sequence). The full variable domain, completed using reference TRBV5-4 and TRBJ1-2, is ETGVTQSPTHLIKTRGQQVTLRCSSQSGHNTVSWYQQALGQGPQFIFQYYREEENGRGNFPPRFSGLQFPNYSSELNVNALELDDSALYLCASSLRQGATYGYTFGSGTRLTVV.

The rearrangement uses TRBV10-3 and TRBJ2-2; D not resolved. The CDR3 sequence is 15 residues long. Germline V gives CDR1 ENHRY, CDR2 SYGVKD. Trimming took 3 bases from V and 2 from J, leaving 10 bases between them. CDR3 coding DNA: TGTGCCATCAGTGAACAGCCCATTAACACCGGGGAGCTGTTTTTT. Encoded protein: CAISEQPINTGELFF.

The chain uses TRBV11-2 and TRBJ1-4; 9 bases agree with TRBD1. Germline values: CDR1 SGHAT, CDR2 FQNNGV. The CDR3 contains 19 residues. J lost 8 bases, V lost 2 bases, and 18 bases had no gene match. The CDR3 DNA follows: TGTGCCAGCAGCTTAAAAGGGATTAAGACGGGACAGGGTTTGGAAAAACTGTTTTTT. Translated: CASSLKGIKTGQGLEKLFF.

The V and J genes are TRBV27 and TRBJ2-2; TRBD1 aligns across 7 bases. The CDR3 length is 14 residues. V gave up 6 bases and J gave up 1 base; unmatched junction bases: 2. Germline V gene lookup returns CDR1 MNHEY and CDR2 SMNVEV (reference sequence). The CDR3 bases are TGTGCCAGCAGCCGGGACAGGAACACCGGGGAGCTGTTTTTT. It encodes CASSRDRNTGELFF.

This chain joins TRBV18 and TRBJ1-5; the D is unclear. The CDR3 is made up of 13 amino acids. Germline CDR1 KGHSH, CDR2 LQKENI. Trimming removed 3 bases from V and 9 bases from J, with 12 bases in between. CDR3 region: CASSPTTQWPQHF. The CDR3, as DNA: TGTGCCAGCTCACCTACGACACAGTGGCCCCAGCATTTT.

The V and J genes are TRBV7-6 and TRBJ2-5, with TRBD1 matching 7 bases. The CDR3 is made up of 15 amino acids. Looked up from germline, CDR1 is SGHVS and CDR2 is FNYEAQ. V was clipped by 2 bases and J by 9 bases; unmatched bases: 12. This CDR3 is CASSLSRQGKKAQYF. The CDR3 region has the DNA TGTGCCAGCAGCTTATCTCGACAGGGCAAGAAGGCCCAGTACTTC.

The chain recombines TRBV6-5 with TRBJ1-4; TRBD1 is a possible D gene (6 bases). This CDR3 has 14 amino acids. V was shortened by 6 bases and J by 8 bases, with 16 bases between the two germline ends. CDR1 is MNHEY and CDR2 is SVGAGI in the germline V gene. In DNA, the CDR3 is TGTGCCAGCAGGAGGCCGGGACAAGGAGAAAAACTGTTTTTT. Protein sequence: CASRRPGQGEKLFF.

The V gene is TRBV5-1, the J gene TRBJ2-5; TRBD2 matches 7 bases. The CDR3 is made up of 13 amino acids. V lost 2 bases and J lost 5; bases outside the gene matches: 3. Germline-derived CDR1 and CDR2 are SGHRS and YFSETQ. DNA for the CDR3: TGCGCCAGCAGCTTTGGGGGAGGGGAGACCCAGTACTTC. It codes for CASSFGGGETQYF.

A single count supports this clone. CDR3 nucleotides: TGCGCCAGCAGCTGGGGGTACAGGGAATCGGCAGATACGCAGTATTTT. The encoded protein is CASSWGYRESADTQYF. This sequence joins TRBV5-1 and TRBJ2-3; possible D gene TRBD1, 6 bases. The V end lost 3 bases, the J end lost 4 bases, and 18 bases lay between the germline ends. Germline V gene sequence: CDR1 SGHRS, CDR2 YFSETQ. The CDR3 totals 16 residues.

The V gene is TRBV28, the J gene TRBJ2-7, with D possibly TRBD1 on 6 matching bases. Looked up from germline, CDR1 is MDHEN and CDR2 is SYDVKM. The V gene lost 6 bases and the J gene lost 1 base, with 16 bases spanning the gap. The CDR3 runs 15 residues. CDR3 in DNA: TGTGCCAGCAGCCCCCCGACAGGTCTATCCTACGAGCAGTACTTC. As protein: CASSPPTGLSYEQYF.

The chain recombines TRBV7-7 with TRBJ2-5; D is perhaps TRBD2 (5 bases). The germline V gene encodes CDR1 SSHAT and CDR2 FNYEAQ (reference sequence). The CDR3 consists of 13 residues. V was trimmed by 5 bases and J by 5 bases, leaving 12 bases between them. The CDR3 DNA follows: TGTGCCAGCAGCCCTTATCGAGGGGAGACCCAGTACTTC. Protein: CASSPYRGETQYF.

The chain recombines TRBV9 with TRBJ2-5, with TRBD1 as a possible D gene (5 bases). V was clipped by 3 bases and J by 4 bases, with 16 bases between them. Germline CDR1 and CDR2: SGDLS and YYNGEE. The CDR3 extends over 15 amino acids. The CDR3 nucleotides are TGTGCCAGCAGCGCCCTCTCAGGGTTCGGAGAGACCCAGTACTTC. It translates to CASSALSGFGETQYF.

The genes are TRBV5-8 and TRBJ2-3; 8 bases fit TRBD2. The CDR3 extends over 15 amino acids. V was clipped by 3 bases and J by 0 bases; unmatched bases: 3. In germline, CDR1 is SGHTS, CDR2 YDEGEE. The CDR3 region has the DNA TGTGCCAGCAGCTGGAGCGGGGGCAGCACAGATACGCAGTATTTT. It yields the protein CASSWSGGSTDTQYF.

The rearrangement uses TRBV5-1 and TRBJ2-1, with 11 bases fitting TRBD2. Germline V gene data show CDR1 as SGHRS and CDR2 as YFSETQ. The CDR3 runs to 20 residues. Trimming at V came to 1 base and at J to 6 bases, leaving 18 bases not matched to a gene. CDR3 residues: CASSLSGGLAAIQGSNEQFF. The DNA of the CDR3 is TGCGCCAGCAGCTTGAGCGGGGGACTAGCGGCAATCCAAGGAAGCAATGAGCAGTTCTTC.

V gene TRBV4-1 combines with J gene TRBJ2-1; TRBD2 matches 10 bases. J lost 1 base, V lost 5 bases, and 8 bases had no gene match. This CDR3 region has 17 residues. Germline V gives CDR1 MGHRA, CDR2 YSYEKL. The CDR3 coding sequence is TGCGCCAGCAGCGGAACCGGACTAGCGGCTTCCTACAATGAGCAGTTCTTC. It translates to CASSGTGLAASYNEQFF.

This chain joins TRBV19 and TRBJ2-7; 10 bases agree with TRBD2. CDR3 length: 16 residues. V lost 4 bases, J lost 2 bases, and 8 bases stayed unmatched. CDR1 is LNHDA, CDR2 SQIVND, per germline (reference sequence). CDR3 amino acids: CASSTPTTSGTYEQYF. In DNA form, the CDR3 reads TGTGCCAGTAGTACGCCTACAACTAGCGGGACCTACGAGCAGTACTTC.

This clone was seen at least ten times. V gene TRBV5-5 combines with J gene TRBJ1-1; D possibly corresponds to TRBD1 (6 bases). The CDR3 is made up of 13 amino acids. Trimming cost V 2 bases and J 7 bases, with 12 bases left between them. CDR1 and CDR2 from the germline V gene are SGHKS and YYEKEE (reference sequence). This chain's CDR3 is CASSFYRASEAFF. The CDR3 region has the DNA TGTGCCAGCAGCTTTTACAGGGCGAGTGAAGCTTTCTTT.